These 32 T cell receptor beta chains were sequenced from one sample in a study of blood T cell repertoires in COVID-19. Libraries were prepared by immunoSEQ multiplex PCR; TCRdb keeps only in-frame clonotypes and omits some of them. The sample has about 120,000 clones, around 86% seen once. The sequenced sample consisted of peripheral blood. These receptors all come from a woman aged 70 to 79 with COVID-19, enrolled during active disease.

This chain uses TRBV6-5 with TRBJ2-2; 7 positions match TRBD1. Looked up from germline, CDR1 is MNHEY and CDR2 is SVGAGI. Trimming removed 7 bases from V and 8 bases from J; junction bases left unmatched: 10. This CDR3 comprises 14 residues. Written as DNA, the CDR3 is TGTGCCAGCATTCGGACAGGTGGCCCTGGGGAGCTGTTTTTT. Translation gives CASIRTGGPGELFF.

The rearrangement links TRBV3-1 (or the pseudogene TRBV3-2) to TRBJ1-1, with D uncertain. This CDR3 comprises 14 residues. The germline gives CDR1 LGHDT, CDR2 YNNKEL (reference sequence). V was cut by 4 bases and J by 0 bases, with 9 bases left in between. This CDR3 reads CASSRPDVNTEAFF. CDR3 DNA: TGTGCCAGCAGCCGCCCAGATGTGAACACTGAAGCTTTCTTT.

The chain uses TRBV7-9 and TRBJ1-2, with D unclear. Germline V gene lookup returns CDR1 SEHNR and CDR2 FQNEAQ (reference sequence). The CDR3 length is 12 residues. V was shortened by 1 base and J by 8 bases, with 8 bases between the two germline ends. In DNA, the CDR3 is TGTGCCAGCAGCTTAGAACGGGAGGGCTACACCTTC. Encoded protein: CASSLEREGYTF.

The chain employs TRBV7-2 and TRBJ1-4, with TRBD1 matching 8 bases. Looked up from germline, CDR1 is SGHTA and CDR2 is FQGNSA. The V gene end was trimmed by 2 bases and the J gene end by 2 bases; junction bases not matched to a gene: 7. This CDR3 spans 17 amino acids. The CDR3, as DNA: TGTGCCAGCAGCTTATTGGCAGGGGGCGCGACTAATGAAAAACTGTTTTTT. Translating it yields CASSLLAGGATNEKLFF.

For the CDR3, the DNA is TGTGCCATCAGTGAGATCCGGGGGGGACTTGAAAAACTGTTTTTT. Amino acid sequence: CAISEIRGGLEKLFF. The chain couples TRBV10-3 to TRBJ1-4; D is possibly TRBD1 (5 bases). V lost 2 bases and J lost 7, with 14 bases in between. Looked up from germline, CDR1 is ENHRY and CDR2 is SYGVKD. The CDR3 covers 15 residues.

The sample holds a few counts of this clone. V and J are TRBV27 and TRBJ2-3, with 10 bases lining up with TRBD1. The CDR3 runs 17 residues. Germline V lookup: CDR1 MNHEY, CDR2 SMNVEV (reference sequence). The ends lost 6 bases at V and 4 bases at J; junction bases unmatched: 13. CDR3 residues: CASSYYKGQGRADTQYF. CDR3 nucleotide sequence: TGTGCCAGCAGCTACTATAAGGGACAGGGGCGGGCAGATACGCAGTATTTT.

The J gene is TRBJ2-3, the V gene TRBV5-1; the D gene is possibly TRBD1 (5 bases). Trimming stripped 0 bases from V and 4 bases from J, with 12 bases between. The CDR3 totals 15 residues. Germline V gives CDR1 SGHRS, CDR2 YFSETQ. In DNA form, the CDR3 reads TGCGCCAGCAGCTTGGCTGTCAGCAGGGCAGATACGCAGTATTTT. Its translation is CASSLAVSRADTQYF.

The V gene is TRBV4-1, the J gene TRBJ1-5; D perhaps matches TRBD1 (5 bases). This CDR3 has 20 residues. V lost 0 bases and J lost 3, with 24 bases in between. Per germline, CDR1 MGHRA and CDR2 YSYEKL. The CDR3 loop is CASSQDPVGMRGEDNQPQHF. The CDR3 nucleotides are TGCGCCAGCAGCCAAGATCCGGTCGGAATGCGGGGGGAGGACAATCAGCCCCAGCATTTT.

This clone was seen only a few times. CDR3: CASSKSGFRYGYTF. CDR3 sequence (DNA): TGTGCCAGCAGTAAGTCAGGGTTCCGGTATGGCTACACCTTC. V is TRBV6-5 and J is TRBJ1-2; possibly TRBD1 for D (5 bases). The germline V gene has CDR1 MNHEY and CDR2 SVGAGI. The V gene lost 5 bases and the J gene lost 5 bases, with 15 bases spanning the gap. The CDR3 is 14 residues long.

This clone is a singleton in its sample. The chain carries TRBV5-1 and TRBJ1-1, with D perhaps matching TRBD1 (5 bases). CDR3 length equals 15 residues. CDR1 SGHRS and CDR2 YFSETQ come from the germline V gene. V lost 1 base to trimming and J lost 1 base, with 11 bases between them. In DNA form, the CDR3 reads TGCGCCAGCAGCTTGTACCAGACAGCGAACACTGAAGCTTTCTTT. Protein: CASSLYQTANTEAFF.

The rearrangement joins TRBV28 to TRBJ2-3; D is perhaps TRBD2 (6 bases). The germline gives CDR1 MDHEN, CDR2 SYDVKM. The V and J ends lost 6 bases and 0 bases respectively, with 13 bases between them. The CDR3 loop spans 15 amino acids. The CDR3 region has the DNA TGTGCCAGCAGAGACATGGGGGGAAGCACAGATACGCAGTATTTT. It is translated as CASRDMGGSTDTQYF.

The chain is built from TRBV5-1 and TRBJ2-5; tentatively, D is TRBD2 (6 bases). CDR3 length: 16 residues. In germline, CDR1 is SGHRS, CDR2 YFSETQ. V shed 0 bases and J shed 2 bases, with 14 bases lying between them. The CDR3 coding sequence is TGCGCCAGCAGCTTGGCCGGCGGGGCGGGGCAAGAGACCCAGTACTTC. Its translation: CASSLAGGAGQETQYF.

V is TRBV16 and J is TRBJ2-7; possible D gene TRBD1, 6 bases. The CDR3 consists of 14 residues. Per the germline V gene, CDR1 is KGHSY and CDR2 is FQNENV. V was shortened by 3 bases and J by 7 bases, with 16 bases between the two germline ends. CDR3 amino acids: CASSHTVTGGEQYF. The CDR3 DNA sequence: TGTGCCAGCAGCCATACGGTGACAGGCGGGGAGCAGTACTTC.

V gene TRBV10-2 combines with J gene TRBJ1-2; 9 bases fit TRBD1. The trim removed 7 bases at V and 4 bases at J, leaving 7 bases unmatched. The CDR3 totals 14 residues. CDR1 and CDR2 from the germline V gene are WSHSY and SAAADI. The CDR3 DNA reads as TGCGCCAGCACTTGGGACAGGGAGGGCTATGGCTACACCTTC. Translation gives CASTWDREGYGYTF.

The gene calls are TRBV7-9 and TRBJ1-2; D is ambiguous. V lost 8 bases and J 3 bases, leaving 10 bases between the germline ends. This CDR3 region has 12 residues. Germline V gene sequence: CDR1 SEHNR, CDR2 FQNEAQ (reference sequence). CDR3 region: CASRDKDYGYTF. CDR3 coding DNA: TGTGCCAGCCGAGACAAGGACTATGGCTACACCTTC.

The chain employs TRBV3-1 (or the pseudogene TRBV3-2) and TRBJ2-3, with D possibly matching TRBD1 (5 bases). The CDR3 runs 13 residues. Trimming stripped 4 bases from V and 1 base from J, with 6 bases between. Germline CDR1 and CDR2: LGHDT and YNNKEL (reference sequence). Here the CDR3 reads CASSRQRTDTQYF. In DNA form, the CDR3 reads TGTGCCAGCAGCCGACAGCGCACAGATACGCAGTATTTT.

The chain carries TRBV7-3 and TRBJ2-3; no clear D gene. In germline, CDR1 is SGHTA, CDR2 FQGTGA. The CDR3 consists of 13 residues. V was shortened by 1 base and J by 2 bases, with 4 bases between the two germline ends. CDR3 nucleotide sequence: TGTGCCAGCAGCTTAAAGCCCACAGATACGCAGTATTTT. It codes for CASSLKPTDTQYF.

V usage is TRBV2 and J usage is TRBJ2-7; maybe TRBD2 (5 bases). CDR3 length equals 11 residues. V was clipped by 6 bases and J by 6 bases, with 9 bases between them. Germline V gives CDR1 SNHLY, CDR2 FYNNEI. The DNA for the CDR3 is TGTGCCAGCAGGTACAGCGGCGAGCAGTACTTC. It is translated as CASRYSGEQYF.

V and J are TRBV5-4 and TRBJ2-2; TRBD2 agrees at 9 bases. After removal of 0 bases from V and 6 bases from J, the junction contained 9 bases not matched to a gene. This CDR3 is 17 amino acids long. Germline CDR1 is SGHNT and CDR2 is YYREEE (reference sequence). The CDR3 loop is CASSLVAGGPVAGELFF. The CDR3 nucleotides are TGTGCCAGCAGCTTGGTTGCGGGGGGGCCTGTGGCCGGGGAGCTGTTTTTT.

This sequence joins TRBV5-6 and TRBJ1-6, with a tentative D call TRBD1 (5 bases). This CDR3 region has 15 residues. V was cut by 3 bases and J by 9 bases, with 16 bases left in between. Germline lookup yields CDR1 SGHDT and CDR2 YYEEEE. DNA for the CDR3: TGTGCCAGCAGCTGGGGATTAGGACAAACTTCACCCCTCCACTTT. Its translation is CASSWGLGQTSPLHF.

The rearrangement joins TRBV9 to TRBJ2-4; D is uncertain. The germline V and J ends were trimmed by 0 bases and 8 bases, with 9 bases remaining between them. The length of the CDR3 is 13 residues. Germline CDR1 SGDLS, CDR2 YYNGEE. The CDR3 sequence is CASSVASADIQYF. In nucleotides, the CDR3 is TGTGCCAGCAGCGTAGCCTCTGCGGACATTCAGTACTTC.

This sequence joins TRBV27 and TRBJ2-7; 7 bases agree with TRBD2. The V segment lost 3 bases and the J segment 2 bases; nucleotides outside the gene matches: 7. CDR1 MNHEY and CDR2 SMNVEV come from the germline V gene (reference sequence). The CDR3 sequence is 15 residues long. CDR3 DNA: TGTGCCAGCAGTTTCTTTCGGGGGGTCCCCTACGAGCAGTACTTC. Translation: CASSFFRGVPYEQYF.

The chain employs TRBV30 and TRBJ1-4, with 10 bases matching TRBD1. CDR1 GTSNPN and CDR2 SVGIG come from the germline V gene (reference sequence). The CDR3 extends over 13 amino acids. V was pared by 8 bases and J by 7 bases, with 7 bases of the junction left unmatched. For the CDR3, the DNA is TGTGCCACAAACCGGGACAGGGGTGAAAAACTGTTTTTT. Translated, it gives CATNRDRGEKLFF.

The chain is built from TRBV28 and TRBJ1-1; perhaps TRBD1 as D (6 bases). Germline V CDR1 and CDR2: MDHEN, SYDVKM. V was shortened by 5 bases and J by 5 bases, with 18 bases between the two germline ends. CDR3 length: 15 amino acids. The CDR3 nucleotides are TGTGCCAGCAGTCCTCCAGGGGTGCAAAAGACTGAAGCTTTCTTT. This sequence encodes CASSPPGVQKTEAFF.

Note on this clone: An end of the junction differs from the germline gene, which may be a read error. The rearrangement joins TRBV5-1 to TRBJ2-3, with 7 bases identical to TRBD2. Germline CDR1 and CDR2: SGHRS and YFSETQ. This CDR3 is built from 13 residues. CDR3 region: CASSWMTQGGGDF. CDR3 sequence (DNA): TGCGCCAGCAGCTGGATGACTCAGGGCGGGGGTGATTTT.

The chain links TRBV28 to TRBJ1-4; D uncertain. From germline, CDR1 is MDHEN and CDR2 SYDVKM. The CDR3 runs to 15 residues. Deletions cut 3 bases from V and 0 bases from J, with 8 bases between. CDR3 loop: CASSLQDATNEKLFF. The CDR3 region has the DNA TGTGCCAGCAGTTTGCAGGATGCAACTAATGAAAAACTGTTTTTT.

Note on this clone: A junction end diverges from the germline sequence, so it may reflect a read error. V and J are TRBV29-1 and TRBJ1-3, with a possible D match to TRBD1 (6 bases). This CDR3 is built from 13 residues. The germline V gene encodes CDR1 SQVTM and CDR2 ANQGSEA. The CDR3 bases are TGCAGCGTAGAAGACAGGAACAGAAACACCATATATTTT. Residues: CSVEDRNRNTIYF.

This clone was recorded only once. The J gene is TRBJ2-4, the V gene TRBV12-3 or TRBV12-4; D is undetermined. The CDR3 extends over 12 amino acids. Trimming stripped 3 bases from V and 4 bases from J, with 4 bases between. The CDR3 DNA reads as TGTGCCAGCAGTTTGGAGAAAAACATTCAGTACTTC. Protein product: CASSLEKNIQYF.

The chain has TRBV12-5 and TRBJ2-2; 7 bases match TRBD1. Germline V gene sequence: CDR1 LGHNT, CDR2 FRNRAP. V lost 3 bases to trimming and J lost 5 bases; unmatched junction nucleotides: 0. CDR3 length: 13 residues. The DNA of the CDR3 is TGTGCTAGTGGTTTACAGGGGACCGGGGAGCTGTTTTTT. Translating it yields CASGLQGTGELFF.

The chain links TRBV2 to TRBJ2-2, with 8 positions matching TRBD1. V was pared by 8 bases and J by 1 base, with 6 bases of the junction left unmatched. This CDR3 region has 15 residues. From germline, CDR1 is SNHLY and CDR2 FYNNEI. The CDR3 region is CASLRDRLNTGELFF. In DNA, the CDR3 is TGTGCCAGCCTCCGGGACAGGTTGAACACCGGGGAGCTGTTTTTT.

The chain employs TRBV5-1 and TRBJ2-7, with 7 bases aligning to TRBD1. There are 13 residues in the CDR3. V was clipped by 4 bases and J by 5 bases; unmatched bases: 6. Per the germline V gene, CDR1 is SGHRS and CDR2 is YFSETQ. CDR3 nucleotides: TGCGCCAGCAGCCGCGGACAGGCGGACGAGCAGTACTTC. It yields the protein CASSRGQADEQYF.

This clone has only one observation. This chain uses TRBV4-1 with TRBJ1-1, with TRBD1 matching 7 bases. Germline-derived CDR1 and CDR2 are MGHRA and YSYEKL. The CDR3 is 16 residues long. V was pared by 1 base and J by 1 base, with 6 bases of the junction left unmatched. CDR3 bases: TGCGCCAGCAGCCAAGCTCTCAGGACAGGGAACACTGAAGCTTTCTTT. It translates to CASSQALRTGNTEAFF.